The 14 T cell receptor beta chains below were found in one sample sequenced in a study of cytomegalovirus exposure and HLA in healthy donors. PCR used 60 Vbeta primers and 13 Jbeta primers. Sequencing was performed with immunoSEQ multiplex PCR; in TCRdb, only in-frame clones are kept and a portion is missing. The table includes about 130,000 clones, 75% detected once. The sequenced material came from PBMCs. These receptor sequences come from a man under 40 in good health and CMV-seronegative.

This sequence joins TRBV5-1 and TRBJ1-1; possibly TRBD1 for D (5 bases). Between the trimmed V and J ends, which lost 0 bases and 0 bases, there was a span of 9 bases. Per the germline V gene, CDR1 is SGHRS and CDR2 is YFSETQ. The CDR3 has 15 amino acids. The CDR3 DNA follows: TGCGCCAGCAGCTTGGACTGGGGCGTGAACACTGAAGCTTTCTTT. Encoded protein: CASSLDWGVNTEAFF.

The chain couples TRBV27 to TRBJ1-2; 9 bases match TRBD1. The CDR3 extends over 14 amino acids. The germline V gene encodes CDR1 MNHEY and CDR2 SMNVEV (reference sequence). The junction had 4 bases not matched to a gene; V was cut back by 6 bases and J by 2 bases. CDR3 coding DNA: TGTGCCAGCAGCCATACAGGGGGCAACTATGGCTACACCTTC. It codes for CASSHTGGNYGYTF.

This chain uses TRBV5-4 with TRBJ2-2, with D possibly TRBD1 on 5 matching bases. With 2 bases removed from V and 5 bases from J, the gap between germline ends came to 16 bases. This CDR3 has 16 residues. Germline V gene lookup returns CDR1 SGHNT and CDR2 YYREEE (reference sequence). CDR3 sequence: CASSLTTGPVTGELFF. The CDR3 region has the DNA TGTGCCAGCAGCTTAACCACAGGTCCCGTTACCGGGGAGCTGTTTTTT.

The rearrangement links TRBV4-1 to TRBJ2-1; D uncertain. The CDR3 spans 13 residues. Trimming left V 8 bases short and J 5 bases short, with 13 bases between. Germline assignment: CDR1 MGHRA and CDR2 YSYEKL. The CDR3 loop is CASSTLENNEQFF. Here the CDR3 DNA reads TGCGCCAGCTCCACCCTAGAGAACAATGAGCAGTTCTTC.

The V gene is TRBV7-8, the J gene TRBJ2-7; D not certain. The CDR3 has 14 amino acids. Per the germline V gene, CDR1 is SGHVS and CDR2 is FQNEAQ. V was shortened by 2 bases and J by 1 base, with 9 bases between the two germline ends. The DNA of the CDR3 is TGTGCCAGCAGCTTAATGCGGCCATCCTACGAGCAGTACTTC. Protein sequence: CASSLMRPSYEQYF.

This chain uses TRBV15 with TRBJ1-5; no clear D gene. Germline V gene lookup returns CDR1 LNHNV and CDR2 YYDKDF (reference sequence). There are 13 residues in the CDR3. V lost 0 bases, J lost 6 bases, and 6 bases lay in between. The CDR3 protein is CATSRDPSQPQHF. The DNA for the CDR3 is TGTGCCACCAGCAGAGATCCCAGTCAGCCCCAGCATTTT.

The chain recombines TRBV29-1 with TRBJ2-5, with D possibly matching TRBD2 (5 bases). Between the trimmed V and J ends, which lost 4 bases and 2 bases, there was a span of 23 bases. Germline V gene data show CDR1 as SQVTM and CDR2 as ANQGSEA. The CDR3 length is 17 residues. The DNA for the CDR3 is TGCAGCGTTGTGTCGGAGTTGGGTTTGACGGGACAAGAGACCCAGTACTTC. Residues: CSVVSELGLTGQETQYF.

The rearrangement links TRBV6-5 to TRBJ2-7; TRBD2 matches at 13 bases. Germline CDR1 and CDR2: MNHEY and SVGAGI. The CDR3 totals 15 residues. V trimming: 6 bases; J trimming: 4 bases; junction bases outside the gene matches: 6. CDR3 coding DNA: TGTGCCAGCAGAGGACTAGCGGGAGTAGATTACGAGCAGTACTTC. Encoded protein: CASRGLAGVDYEQYF.

The chain carries TRBV28 and TRBJ1-5, with 7 bases lining up with TRBD1. Germline CDR1 is MDHEN and CDR2 is SYDVKM. This CDR3 has 16 residues. Trimming cost V 5 bases and J 3 bases; bases outside gene matches: 10. CDR3 amino acids: CASSPLTGYYNQPQHF. The CDR3, as DNA: TGTGCCAGCAGTCCACTGACAGGGTACTACAATCAGCCCCAGCATTTT. Full variable domain (missing parts from reference TRBV28 and TRBJ1-5): DVKVTQSSRYLVKRTGEKVFLECVQDMDHENMFWYRQDPGLGLRLIYFSYDVKMKEKGDIPEGYSVSREKKERFSLILESASTNQTSMYLCASSPLTGYYNQPQHFGDGTRLSIL.

In this sample, this clone turned up a few times. The chain carries TRBV29-1 and TRBJ2-5, with D tentatively TRBD2 (7 bases). Germline CDR1 reads SQVTM; CDR2 reads ANQGSEA. Trimming cost V 8 bases and J 3 bases, with 13 bases left between them. CDR3 length: 12 amino acids. The CDR3 sequence is CSLRGGEETQYF. The CDR3, as DNA: TGCAGCTTGAGGGGGGGGGAAGAGACCCAGTACTTC.

This clone was counted between two and nine times. The chain carries TRBV6-5 and TRBJ2-2; D perhaps matches TRBD2 (5 bases). This CDR3 is built from 15 residues. Trimming shortened V by 6 bases and J by 4 bases, and 15 bases separated the two germline ends. Germline V gene sequence: CDR1 MNHEY, CDR2 SVGAGI. The CDR3 spells CASRSPRTGTGELFF. The CDR3 DNA is TGTGCCAGCAGGTCGCCTCGGACTGGCACCGGGGAGCTGTTTTTT.

J is TRBJ2-5 and V is TRBV9, with D tentatively TRBD2 (6 bases). Germline CDR1 reads SGDLS; CDR2 reads YYNGEE. The V end lost 0 bases, the J end lost 5 bases, and 17 bases lay between the germline ends. This CDR3 spans 16 amino acids. This chain's CDR3 is CASSVATGAGWETQYF. The CDR3, as DNA: TGTGCCAGCAGCGTAGCTACTGGAGCGGGTTGGGAGACCCAGTACTTC.

The chain combines TRBV13 with TRBJ2-2; 11 nucleotides line up with TRBD2. The CDR3 has 16 amino acids. The junction had 9 bases not matched to a gene; V was cut back by 6 bases and J by 6 bases. Germline assignment: CDR1 PRHDT and CDR2 FYEKMQ (reference sequence). The CDR3 reads CASRMTSGARPGELFF. The CDR3 coding sequence is TGTGCCAGCAGAATGACTAGCGGGGCCCGTCCCGGGGAGCTGTTTTTT.

The genes are TRBV6-5 and TRBJ2-1, with 12 bases that match TRBD2. The CDR3 is 13 amino acids. Germline lookup yields CDR1 MNHEY and CDR2 SVGAGI. Unmatched junction bases numbered 3, after V lost 8 bases and J lost 7 bases. CDR3 sequence reads: CASRGLAGNEQFF. The CDR3 DNA reads as TGTGCCAGCCGAGGACTAGCGGGGAATGAGCAGTTCTTC.